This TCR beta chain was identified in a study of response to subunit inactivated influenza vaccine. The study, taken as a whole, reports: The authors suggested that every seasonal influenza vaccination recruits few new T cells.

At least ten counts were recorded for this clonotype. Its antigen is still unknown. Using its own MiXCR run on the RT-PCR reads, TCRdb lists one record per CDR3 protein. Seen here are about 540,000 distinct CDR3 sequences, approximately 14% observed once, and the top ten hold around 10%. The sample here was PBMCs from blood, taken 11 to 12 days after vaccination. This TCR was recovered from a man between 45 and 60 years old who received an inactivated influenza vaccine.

CDR3 nucleotides: TGCAGTGCTAGAGCTCCGGGACTGAGGAACACCGGGGAGCTGTTTTTT. It encodes CSARAPGLRNTGELFF. V usage is TRBV20-1 and J usage is TRBJ2-2; D might be TRBD2 (6 bases). Germline V gene sequence: CDR1 DFQATT, CDR2 SNEGSKA (reference sequence). The CDR3 runs to 16 residues. V dropped 1 base and J dropped 1 base, with 13 bases sitting between them.